The 13 T cell receptor beta chains below were found in one sample sequenced in a study of identical twins. TCRdb reanalysed the 5' RACE reads using MiXCR and keeps one entry per CDR3 protein. The sample consists of 1.5 million to 2 million distinct CDR3 sequences, more than 30% of them appearing once. Sequencing was carried out using cord blood. All receptors come from a newborn girl in good health.

The J gene is TRBJ2-3, the V gene TRBV7-2; the match to TRBD2 covers 11 bases. Germline loops: CDR1 SGHTA, CDR2 FQGNSA. This CDR3 spans 20 amino acids. The J segment lost 0 bases and the V segment lost 5 bases, leaving 16 bases of the junction unmatched. CDR3 loop: CASSLRTTSGVSRSTDTQYF. CDR3 nucleotides: TGTGCCAGCAGCCTTAGAACGACTAGCGGGGTGTCCCGTAGCACAGATACGCAGTATTTT.

In this sample, this clonotype turned up a few times. The genes are TRBV4-1 and TRBJ2-1; TRBD2 agrees at 10 bases. This CDR3 region has 20 residues. CDR1 is MGHRA and CDR2 is YSYEKL in the germline V gene. After removal of 4 bases from V and 2 bases from J, the junction contained 17 bases not matched to a gene. The CDR3 DNA is TGCGCCAGCAGCCCGCGGGGGAGCGGGAGGGCCGGGGATCCCTACAATGAGCAGTTCTTC. Its protein product is CASSPRGSGRAGDPYNEQFF.

In this sample, this clonotype turned up a few times. J is TRBJ1-5 and V is TRBV28, with D maybe TRBD1 (5 bases). This CDR3 comprises 15 residues. Trimming took off 2 bases at V and 6 bases at J, with 14 bases between the two ends. Germline V CDR1 and CDR2: MDHEN, SYDVKM. CDR3 amino acids: CASSLAGRESQPQHF. The CDR3 DNA sequence: TGTGCCAGCAGTTTAGCAGGGCGGGAGAGTCAGCCCCAGCATTTT.

A few counts support this clonotype. The chain links TRBV25-1 to TRBJ2-7; D may be TRBD1 or TRBD2 (5 bases each). Germline CDR1 and CDR2: MGHDK and SYGVNS. V was trimmed by 5 bases and J by 2 bases, leaving 19 bases between them. The CDR3 has 16 amino acids. CDR3 coding DNA: TGTGCCAGCAGTAACCCAGGGACGTCCTCAACCTACGAGCAGTACTTC. Translated: CASSNPGTSSTYEQYF.

The chain couples TRBV27 to TRBJ2-3; tentative D call: TRBD1 (6 bases). This CDR3 region has 18 residues. Germline-derived CDR1 and CDR2 are MNHEY and SMNVEV (reference sequence). Trimming cost V 4 bases and J 0 bases, with 20 bases left between them. CDR3 sequence reads: CASSSQGPRVTSTDTQYF. CDR3 nucleotide sequence: TGTGCCAGCAGTTCTCAGGGGCCTAGAGTTACTAGCACAGATACGCAGTATTTT.

The V gene is TRBV9, the J gene TRBJ2-5; 8 bases match TRBD2. The CDR3 is made up of 16 amino acids. Trimming took 0 bases from V and 2 from J; bases not matched to a gene: 6. CDR1 and CDR2 (germline): SGDLS, YYNGEE. CDR3 bases: TGTGCCAGCAGCGTAGTCAGCGGGGGTTCTCAAGAGACCCAGTACTTC. Its protein is CASSVVSGGSQETQYF.

The chain has TRBV10-3 and TRBJ1-1; no definite D call. The CDR3 sequence is 12 residues long. CDR1 and CDR2 (germline): ENHRY, SYGVKD. The V gene lost 5 bases and the J gene lost 0 bases, with 4 bases spanning the gap. The CDR3 here is CAISSMNTEAFF. CDR3 nucleotide sequence: TGTGCCATCAGTTCAATGAACACTGAAGCTTTCTTT.

J is TRBJ2-7 and V is TRBV20-1, with 8 bases aligning to TRBD2. Germline lookup yields CDR1 DFQATT and CDR2 SNEGSKA (reference sequence). V gave up 2 bases and J gave up 6 bases; unmatched junction bases: 9. This CDR3 comprises 14 residues. The CDR3 DNA sequence: TGCAGTGCTAGATCCTCCGGGAGGGGACGCGAGCAGTACTTC. Translating gives CSARSSGRGREQYF.

The chain is built from TRBV4-1 and TRBJ2-1, with TRBD2 matching 15 bases. CDR1 is MGHRA, CDR2 YSYEKL, per germline. The CDR3 has 16 residues. V shed 4 bases, J shed 8 bases, and the junction held 6 bases outside the gene matches. The CDR3 nucleotides read TGCGCCAGCAGCCTAGGACTAGCGGGAGGGGAGCATGAGCAGTTCTTC. This codes for CASSLGLAGGEHEQFF.

The chain is built from TRBV4-1 and TRBJ1-1, with D uncertain. V lost 5 bases to trimming and J lost 1 base, with 14 bases between them. CDR1 MGHRA and CDR2 YSYEKL come from the germline V gene. CDR3 length: 15 residues. The CDR3 DNA follows: TGCGCCAGCAGCACCCTTAGGAAGAGGAACACTGAAGCTTTCTTT. Protein sequence: CASSTLRKRNTEAFF.

This clonotype was seen a few times. The chain carries TRBV12-3 or TRBV12-4 and TRBJ1-2; tentative D call: TRBD1 (5 bases). Between the trimmed V and J ends, which lost 6 bases and 0 bases, there was a span of 20 bases. The CDR3 contains 17 residues. In nucleotides, the CDR3 is TGTGCCAGCAGCCACAACCCGCGGGACTCCTCTAACTATGGCTACACCTTC. It translates to CASSHNPRDSSNYGYTF.

This clonotype appeared a single time. The chain uses TRBV7-2 and TRBJ2-2; D unclear. The CDR3 extends over 16 amino acids. Germline lookup yields CDR1 SGHTA and CDR2 FQGNSA. With 0 bases removed from V and 6 bases from J, the gap between germline ends came to 14 bases. The CDR3 sequence is CASSLAPLPRAGELFF. The DNA of the CDR3 is TGTGCCAGCAGCTTAGCACCATTACCTAGGGCCGGGGAGCTGTTTTTT.

This rearrangement joins TRBV4-1 to TRBJ2-3; D is possibly TRBD2 (6 bases). V lost 0 bases and J lost 2, with 12 bases in between. Germline V gives CDR1 MGHRA, CDR2 YSYEKL. CDR3 length equals 16 residues. CDR3 sequence reads: CASSQEPSALTDTQYF. The CDR3 nucleotides are TGCGCCAGCAGCCAAGAGCCTAGCGCACTCACAGATACGCAGTATTTT.